This T cell receptor beta chain was sequenced in a study of cytomegalovirus exposure and HLA in healthy donors. Findings of the study overall: Researchers counted 164 TCR beta chains as cytomegalovirus-associated. A few CMV-associated chains were confirmed in vitro to be specific for CMV antigens.

The table lists this clone with a few counts. The antigen is undetermined. CDR3 length equals 15 residues. From germline, CDR1 is MDHEN and CDR2 SYDVKM. With V trimmed by 6 bases and J by 8 bases, 10 bases remained unmatched. TCRdb's copy holds only in-frame clones and misses some; the assay was immunoSEQ multiplex PCR. Here the sample spans 150,000 to 200,000 clones, 85% being singletons. The chain couples TRBV28 to TRBJ1-4; 9 bases map to TRBD1. The sample consisted of PBMCs. The TCR comes from a man younger than 35 in good health and CMV-seropositive. For the CDR3, the DNA is TGTGCCAGCAGCCCCGGTGGACAGGGGAACGAAAAACTGTTTTTT. Encoded protein: CASSPGGQGNEKLFF.